Below, 3 T cell receptor beta chains from the same sample are listed, as sequenced in a study of cytomegalovirus exposure and HLA in healthy donors. The PCR made use of 60 Vbeta and 13 Jbeta primers. Clones were sequenced by immunoSEQ multiplex PCR, and TCRdb holds only the in-frame ones, with some missing. This table has roughly 180,000 clones, under 90% appearing once. The sequenced material came from PBMCs. The receptor set was obtained from a male donor in good health and CMV-seronegative.

The V gene is TRBV19, the J gene TRBJ2-5; D not resolved. With 3 bases removed from V and 2 bases from J, the gap between germline ends came to 7 bases. The CDR3 length is 13 residues. Germline loops: CDR1 LNHDA, CDR2 SQIVND (reference sequence). The CDR3 is CASSIVLQETQYF. For the CDR3, the DNA is TGTGCCAGTAGTATCGTCCTGCAAGAGACCCAGTACTTC. The full variable domain, with the rest looked up from reference TRBV19 and TRBJ2-5, is DGGITQSPKYLFRKEGQNVTLSCEQNLNHDAMYWYRQDPGQGLRLIYYSQIVNDFQKGDIAEGYSVSREKKESFPLTVTSAQKNPTAFYLCASSIVLQETQYFGPGTRLLVL.

The chain carries TRBV7-8 and TRBJ1-5; no clear D gene. V lost 5 bases and J 2 bases, leaving 7 bases between the germline ends. The CDR3 runs to 13 residues. CDR1 and CDR2 (germline): SGHVS, FQNEAQ. CDR3 residues: CASSPRGNQPQHF. CDR3 nucleotide sequence: TGTGCCAGCAGCCCACGAGGCAATCAGCCCCAGCATTTT.

The chain recombines TRBV2 with TRBJ2-7, with TRBD1 matching over 8 bases. The CDR3 covers 14 residues. From germline, CDR1 is SNHLY and CDR2 FYNNEI. V gave up 6 bases and J gave up 2 bases; unmatched junction bases: 6. The CDR3 coding sequence is TGTGCCAGCAGCGAGGACAGGGCGCCCTACGAGCAGTACTTC. Translation: CASSEDRAPYEQYF.